Listed here are 5 T cell receptor beta chains from one sample, sequenced in a study of blood T cells in healthy people across ages. The use of a sample-barcoded 5' primer and a J-beta primer mix characterized a second PCR of roughly 6 to 12 cycles. TCRdb itself ran the 5' RACE reads through MiXCR, one entry per CDR3 protein. The sample has over 1,300,000 distinct CDR3 sequences, roughly 64% seen once. The specimen sequenced was blood. These receptors all come from a man aged 18 to 29 in good health.

The chain joins TRBV14 to TRBJ1-6; no clear D gene. In germline, CDR1 is SGHDN, CDR2 FVKESK. The CDR3 has 12 residues. Between the trimmed V and J ends, which lost 11 bases and 6 bases, there was a span of 11 bases. The CDR3 reads CASRWGNSPLHF. In DNA, the CDR3 is TGTGCCTCACGGTGGGGTAATTCACCCCTCCACTTT.

The V and J genes are TRBV2 and TRBJ1-2; D possibly corresponds to TRBD1 (6 bases). CDR3 length: 13 residues. The germline V and J ends were trimmed by 8 bases and 8 bases, with 18 bases remaining between them. Germline CDR1 SNHLY, CDR2 FYNNEI. The DNA of the CDR3 is TGTGCCAGCCTCACTATCAGGGGAAGGGGCTACACCTTC. Translated, it gives CASLTIRGRGYTF.

This chain links TRBV20-1 with TRBJ2-1; D gene uncertain. Germline assignment: CDR1 DFQATT and CDR2 SNEGSKA (reference sequence). Trimming pared 2 bases from V and 3 bases from J, leaving 8 bases between. The CDR3 has 13 residues. The CDR3: CSARTPSYNEQFF. CDR3 nucleotides: TGCAGTGCTAGAACCCCCAGCTACAATGAGCAGTTCTTC.

The V gene is TRBV7-6, the J gene TRBJ1-2; a weak D match, TRBD1 (5 bases). This CDR3 region has 13 residues. V lost 2 bases and J lost 8, with 12 bases in between. Germline V gene sequence: CDR1 SGHVS, CDR2 FNYEAQ. In nucleotides, the CDR3 is TGTGCCAGCAGCTTAAACACAGGCATGGGCTACACCTTC. Its protein is CASSLNTGMGYTF.

The sample holds one count of this clonotype. A junction end diverges from the germline sequence, so it may reflect a read error. CDR3 nucleotide sequence: TGTGCCAGCAGCTTCCTCGAGCGGGAGTGGGGCACAGATACGGAGTATTTT. Translated, it gives CASSFLEREWGTDTEYF. The chain couples TRBV12-3 or TRBV12-4 to TRBJ2-3; 8 nucleotides match TRBD2. The CDR3 loop spans 17 amino acids.